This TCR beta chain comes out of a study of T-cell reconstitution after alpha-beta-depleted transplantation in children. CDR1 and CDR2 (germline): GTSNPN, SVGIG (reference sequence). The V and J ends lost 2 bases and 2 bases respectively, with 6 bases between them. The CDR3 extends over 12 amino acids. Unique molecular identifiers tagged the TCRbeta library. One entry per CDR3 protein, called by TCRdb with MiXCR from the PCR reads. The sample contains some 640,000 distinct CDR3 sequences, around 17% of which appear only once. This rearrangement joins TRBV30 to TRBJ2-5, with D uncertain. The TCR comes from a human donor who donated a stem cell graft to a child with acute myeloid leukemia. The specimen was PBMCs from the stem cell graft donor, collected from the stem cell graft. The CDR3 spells CAWSWGQETQYF. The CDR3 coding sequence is TGTGCCTGGAGTTGGGGTCAAGAGACCCAGTACTTC.